One and the same sample provided the 8 T cell receptor beta chains below, sequenced in a study of T-cell reconstitution after alpha-beta-depleted transplantation in children. Molecular barcoding with unique molecular identifiers was used for the TCRbeta library. TCRdb reprocessed the PCR reads with MiXCR, giving one entry per CDR3 protein. Found here are 200,000 to 250,000 distinct CDR3 sequences, about a tenth of them singletons; the top ten hold about 6.2%. The specimen comprised PBMCs from the stem cell graft donor, sampled from the stem cell graft. These TCRs come from a human donor who donated a stem cell graft to a child with acute lymphoblastic leukemia.

The chain uses TRBV5-1 and TRBJ2-3; TRBD1 matches at 12 bases. J lost 5 bases, V lost 5 bases, and 6 bases had no gene match. CDR1 SGHRS and CDR2 YFSETQ come from the germline V gene. CDR3 length equals 15 residues. CDR3: CASSTGTGGVDTQYF. CDR3 nucleotides: TGCGCCAGCAGTACCGGGACAGGGGGCGTAGATACGCAGTATTTT.

The chain recombines TRBV6-6 with TRBJ2-2; D remains unclear. Germline V lookup: CDR1 MNHNY, CDR2 SVGAGI (reference sequence). The CDR3 consists of 13 residues. V lost 6 bases and J 2 bases, leaving 7 bases between the germline ends. CDR3 protein: CASRLYNTGELFF. CDR3 bases: TGTGCCAGCAGACTTTATAACACCGGGGAGCTGTTTTTT.

Only a few counts were recorded for this clonotype. This sequence joins TRBV4-1 and TRBJ2-5, with TRBD2 matching 10 bases. Germline V CDR1 and CDR2: MGHRA, YSYEKL. V shed 2 bases, J shed 4 bases, and the junction held 7 bases outside the gene matches. The CDR3 contains 16 residues. DNA of the CDR3: TGCGCCAGCAGCCAAACAAGCGGGGGGGCGGGAGAGACCCAGTACTTC. The encoded protein is CASSQTSGGAGETQYF.

This clonotype was picked up a small number of times. The chain links TRBV27 to TRBJ1-2, with D hard to call. Per the germline V gene, CDR1 is MNHEY and CDR2 is SMNVEV (reference sequence). V was cut by 6 bases and J by 0 bases, with 8 bases left in between. The CDR3 runs 13 residues. The CDR3 nucleotides are TGTGCCAGCAGGCCTACAGCTAACTATGGCTACACCTTC. It specifies CASRPTANYGYTF.

This clonotype was observed at least ten times. This chain connects TRBV6-5 to TRBJ1-2, with no clear D. CDR1 MNHEY and CDR2 SVGAGI come from the germline V gene. This CDR3 has 11 amino acids. The ends were cut back, 7 bases at V and 8 bases at J, with 11 bases in the middle. The CDR3 coding sequence is TGTGCCAGCACCTCTAATCAGGGCTACACCTTC. This gives the protein CASTSNQGYTF.

This clonotype was found many times. The gene calls are TRBV5-6 and TRBJ2-3; TRBD1 matches at 9 bases. The CDR3 runs 15 residues. Germline CDR1 reads SGHDT; CDR2 reads YYEEEE. J lost 3 bases, V lost 0 bases, and 2 bases had no gene match. The CDR3 region is CASSLETGGTDTQYF. CDR3 bases: TGTGCCAGCAGCTTGGAGACAGGGGGGACAGATACGCAGTATTTT.

This clonotype was seen repeatedly, ten times or more. CDR3 protein: CASRPGVLNTEAFF. Here the CDR3 DNA reads TGTGCCAGCAGACCCGGGGTATTGAACACTGAAGCTTTCTTT. The chain joins TRBV12-3 or TRBV12-4 to TRBJ1-1, with D unresolved. V lost 6 bases, J lost 0 bases, and 11 bases lay in between. The CDR3 has 14 amino acids.

This clonotype appeared a few times. The chain links TRBV15 to TRBJ2-1; perhaps TRBD1 as D (6 bases). CDR1 and CDR2 from the germline V gene are LNHNV and YYDKDF (reference sequence). Trimming took 1 base from V and 9 from J, leaving 13 bases between them. This CDR3 contains 14 residues. DNA of the CDR3: TGTGCCACCAGCAGAGGTGTGGGGGCGGGTGAGCAGTTCTTC. It codes for CATSRGVGAGEQFF.